Below are 32 T cell receptor beta chains sequenced from a single sample in a study of T cell responses to AZD1222 COVID-19 vaccine. Sequencing used immunoSEQ multiplex PCR; TCRdb keeps in-frame clones, though not all of them. The sample yields 84,000 or so clones, 90% seen once. Sequencing used peripheral blood, obtained 28 days after the second AZD1222 dose. The receptors here all came from an adult who received the AZD1222 COVID-19 vaccine.

This rearrangement joins TRBV10-3 to TRBJ1-1, with D perhaps TRBD1 (6 bases). The V gene's germline CDR1 is ENHRY and CDR2 SYGVKD. V lost 6 bases and J 1 base, leaving 18 bases between the germline ends. CDR3 length equals 16 residues. The CDR3 here is CAIRGSGDTKNTEAFF. Here the CDR3 DNA reads TGTGCCATCAGGGGATCTGGGGACACAAAGAACACTGAAGCTTTCTTT.

The chain links TRBV7-2 to TRBJ2-3; D tentatively reads TRBD1 or TRBD2 (5 bases each). The CDR3 is 16 residues long. The germline V gene encodes CDR1 SGHTA and CDR2 FQGNSA. V gave up 6 bases and J gave up 0 bases, with 16 bases separating them. In DNA, the CDR3 is TGTGCCAGCAGGCAACTGGGGCGGGCTAGCACAGATACGCAGTATTTT. Its translation is CASRQLGRASTDTQYF.

This rearrangement joins TRBV7-8 to TRBJ1-2, with 7 nucleotides matching TRBD1. Germline V CDR1 and CDR2: SGHVS, FQNEAQ. The ends lost 4 bases at V and 8 bases at J; junction bases unmatched: 10. This CDR3 spans 14 amino acids. The CDR3, as DNA: TGTGCCAGCAGCTCACCCTCCGACAGGGCGGGCTACACCTTC. As protein: CASSSPSDRAGYTF.

The chain employs TRBV3-1 (or the pseudogene TRBV3-2) and TRBJ2-1, with 11 bases that match TRBD2. CDR1 and CDR2 (germline): LGHDT, YNNKEL (reference sequence). The CDR3 sequence is 16 residues long. The junction had 4 bases not matched to a gene; V was cut back by 0 bases and J by 6 bases. CDR3 residues: CASSQEGLAGGNEQFF. The CDR3, as DNA: TGTGCCAGCAGCCAAGAGGGTCTAGCGGGGGGCAATGAGCAGTTCTTC.

The CDR3 nucleotides are TGTGCCACCAGTGACGAGGGGAACTTCTATGGCTACACCTTC. It yields the protein CATSDEGNFYGYTF. V gene TRBV24-1 combines with J gene TRBJ1-2; a weak D match, TRBD1 (5 bases). The CDR3 has 14 residues. Between the trimmed V and J ends, which lost 4 bases and 4 bases, there was a span of 12 bases. Germline V gives CDR1 KGHDR, CDR2 SFDVKD.

This chain connects TRBV10-2 to TRBJ2-2, with 9 bases lining up with TRBD2. The CDR3 consists of 17 residues. Trimming at V came to 0 bases and at J to 5 bases, leaving 7 bases not matched to a gene. Germline lookup yields CDR1 WSHSY and CDR2 SAAADI. The CDR3 DNA follows: TGCGCCAGCAGTGAGTCTATCGGCGGGGGGGCTACCGGGGAGCTGTTTTTT. Its protein is CASSESIGGGATGELFF.

This clone occurred once. The rearrangement uses TRBV5-1 and TRBJ2-1, with TRBD2 matching over 7 bases. Germline assignment: CDR1 SGHRS and CDR2 YFSETQ. V trimming: 0 bases; J trimming: 1 base; junction bases outside the gene matches: 4. The CDR3 spans 16 residues. In nucleotides, the CDR3 is TGCGCCAGCAGCTTGGCCGGCGGGGGTTCCTACAATGAGCAGTTCTTC. Translated, it gives CASSLAGGGSYNEQFF. The full variable domain, rest sourced from reference TRBV5-1 and TRBJ2-1, is KAGVTQTPRYLIKTRGQQVTLSCSPISGHRSVSWYQQTPGQGLQFLFEYFSETQRNKGNFPGRFSGRQFSNSRSEMNVSTLELGDSALYLCASSLAGGGSYNEQFFGPGTRLTVL.

This clone occurred a few times. This chain uses TRBV27 with TRBJ1-6, with D perhaps TRBD1 (5 bases). Germline V gene data show CDR1 as MNHEY and CDR2 as SMNVEV (reference sequence). CDR3 length equals 15 residues. The germline V and J ends were trimmed by 9 bases and 3 bases, with 15 bases remaining between them. The CDR3 loop reads CASSWDGDYNSPLHF. The CDR3 DNA is TGTGCCAGTTCCTGGGACGGTGACTATAATTCACCCCTCCACTTT.

The chain recombines TRBV9 with TRBJ1-1; D may be TRBD1 (6 bases). V lost 7 bases and J lost 4, with 17 bases in between. Germline CDR1 reads SGDLS; CDR2 reads YYNGEE. This CDR3 is built from 14 residues. The CDR3 coding sequence is TGTGCCAGCGGACCCCAACAGGGCGGCACTGAAGCTTTCTTT. Its translation: CASGPQQGGTEAFF.

This chain joins TRBV18 and TRBJ1-6; D uncertain. The CDR3 runs 15 residues. Germline V gene data show CDR1 as KGHSH and CDR2 as LQKENI. Between the trimmed V and J ends, which lost 6 bases and 7 bases, there was a span of 16 bases. This CDR3 is CASSHDPLVNSPLHF. CDR3 DNA: TGTGCCAGCTCCCACGACCCTCTCGTCAATTCACCCCTCCACTTT. Full variable domain (remainder filled in from reference TRBV18 and TRBJ1-6): NAGVMQNPRHLVRRRGQEARLRCSPMKGHSHVYWYRQLPEEGLKFMVYLQKENIIDESGMPKERFSAEFPKEGPSILRIQQVVRGDSAAYFCASSHDPLVNSPLHFGNGTRLTVT.

This rearrangement joins TRBV2 to TRBJ2-4; TRBD2 might be the D (6 bases). Germline CDR1 reads SNHLY; CDR2 reads FYNNEI. V lost 8 bases and J 2 bases, leaving 10 bases between the germline ends. The CDR3 has 13 amino acids. This CDR3 reads CASGGDPKNIQYF. CDR3 nucleotide sequence: TGTGCCAGCGGAGGGGATCCCAAAAACATTCAGTACTTC.

The chain is built from TRBV6-5 and TRBJ1-5, with D maybe TRBD1 (5 bases). Germline CDR1 MNHEY, CDR2 SVGAGI. The CDR3 loop spans 13 amino acids. V was clipped by 5 bases and J by 4 bases, with 9 bases between them. CDR3 in amino acids: CASSPNRNQPQHF. The DNA of the CDR3 is TGTGCCAGCAGTCCAAACAGGAATCAGCCCCAGCATTTT.

The chain uses TRBV7-3 and TRBJ2-7; 10 positions match TRBD2. The CDR3 runs 15 residues. Germline V gene sequence: CDR1 SGHTA, CDR2 FQGTGA. With 1 base clipped from V and 6 bases from J, the junction kept 6 bases outside the gene matches. The CDR3 sequence: CASSLRAGGLGEQYF. The CDR3 DNA is TGTGCCAGCAGCTTAAGAGCGGGGGGGCTCGGCGAGCAGTACTTC.

This chain links TRBV5-4 with TRBJ2-1; 8 bases are a match to TRBD2. There are 16 residues in the CDR3. Losses at the gene ends were 4 bases for V and 4 bases for J; bases not matched to a gene: 10. CDR1 and CDR2 from the germline V gene are SGHNT and YYREEE (reference sequence). Written as DNA, the CDR3 is TGTGCCAGCAGCGCCCTAGCGGGTCCCTCTTACAATGAGCAGTTCTTC. Translating it yields CASSALAGPSYNEQFF.

CDR3 bases: TGTGCCAGCAGCCCGAAACAGGTCCCATCCCACGAGCAGTACTTC. This encodes CASSPKQVPSHEQYF. The V and J genes are TRBV7-9 and TRBJ2-7, with D possibly matching TRBD1 (5 bases). Trimming took 5 bases from V and 5 from J, leaving 19 bases between them. The germline V gene has CDR1 SEHNR and CDR2 FQNEAQ (reference sequence). This CDR3 is 15 amino acids long.

The gene calls are TRBV11-1 and TRBJ1-2, with 7 bases lining up with TRBD1. Germline V CDR1 and CDR2: SGHAT, FQDESV (reference sequence). Trimming took 4 bases from V and 7 from J; bases not matched to a gene: 15. The CDR3 contains 16 residues. The DNA of the CDR3 is TGTGCCAGCAGCTCCGTTTCTACAGGGGTCGGAAGTGGCTACACCTTC. This encodes CASSSVSTGVGSGYTF.

This sequence joins TRBV19 and TRBJ2-4; 12 positions agree with TRBD1. The CDR3 is 19 residues long. CDR1 and CDR2 from the germline V gene are LNHDA and SQIVND (reference sequence). The J segment lost 9 bases and the V segment lost 6 bases, leaving 21 bases of the junction unmatched. In nucleotides, the CDR3 is TGTGCCAGTAGCCTTACGGGGACAGGGGGCGGCGGGGCACAAAGCATTCAGTACTTC. Protein product: CASSLTGTGGGGAQSIQYF.

The chain links TRBV7-8 to TRBJ2-1; D remains unclear. The CDR3 sequence is 14 residues long. CDR1 and CDR2 (germline): SGHVS, FQNEAQ. With 5 bases removed from V and 2 bases from J, the gap between germline ends came to 10 bases. The CDR3 region is CASSREGPYNEQFF. CDR3 DNA: TGTGCCAGCAGCCGAGAAGGGCCCTACAATGAGCAGTTCTTC.

This rearrangement joins TRBV9 to TRBJ2-7; D is ambiguous. The CDR3 extends over 14 amino acids. The germline V gene encodes CDR1 SGDLS and CDR2 YYNGEE. The V end lost 1 base, the J end lost 2 bases, and 10 bases lay between the germline ends. DNA for the CDR3: TGTGCCAGCAGCGTATCTAGTATCGCCTACGAGCAGTACTTC. This codes for CASSVSSIAYEQYF.

This rearrangement joins TRBV9 to TRBJ2-3; the D gene could be TRBD1 or TRBD2 (5 bases each). This CDR3 is built from 13 residues. Germline CDR1 reads SGDLS; CDR2 reads YYNGEE. With 4 bases removed from V and 3 bases from J, the gap between germline ends came to 9 bases. The CDR3 region is CASSIWGTDTQYF. The CDR3 region has the DNA TGTGCCAGCAGCATATGGGGGACAGATACGCAGTATTTT.

This clone has more than one count but fewer than ten. V usage is TRBV18 and J usage is TRBJ1-2; weak D call: TRBD1 (5 bases). V lost 0 bases and J 5 bases, leaving 7 bases between the germline ends. Germline CDR1 is KGHSH and CDR2 is LQKENI. The CDR3 has 13 amino acids. The CDR3 DNA sequence: TGTGCCAGCTCACCACCGCAGGGTTATGGCTACACCTTC. It translates to CASSPPQGYGYTF.

The chain links TRBV30 to TRBJ2-7, with D tentatively TRBD2 (5 bases). V was pared by 0 bases and J by 2 bases, with 23 bases between. The germline CDR1 and CDR2 sequences are GTSNPN and SVGIG (reference sequence). CDR3 length equals 18 residues. The CDR3 DNA reads as TGTGCCTGGAGTGTCCTTGCTCTGACTGGAGGATGGCCCTACGAGCAGTACTTC. Translation: CAWSVLALTGGWPYEQYF.

Regarding this clone: The limits of the CDR3 on the DNA are not certain, so only TCRdb's listed CDR3 is given. This sequence joins TRBV24-1 and TRBJ1-5. The CDR3 length equals 16 residues, ends included. Per the germline V gene, CDR1 is KGHDR and CDR2 is SFDVKD. The CDR3 is CATNFRGPLGNQPQHF.

CDR3 in amino acids: CASSGRTDPTNEKLFF. The CDR3 DNA reads TGTGCCAGCAGCGGAAGGACGGACCCAACTAATGAAAAACTGTTTTTT. The chain uses TRBV9 and TRBJ1-4; D uncertain. In germline, CDR1 is SGDLS, CDR2 YYNGEE. Between the trimmed V and J ends, which lost 3 bases and 0 bases, there was a span of 12 bases. The CDR3 extends over 16 amino acids.

This clone was recorded only once. This chain connects TRBV30 to TRBJ2-2, with D unclear. The germline V and J ends were trimmed by 7 bases and 1 base, with 10 bases remaining between them. The germline CDR1 and CDR2 sequences are GTSNPN and SVGIG (reference sequence). The CDR3 runs to 13 residues. Written as DNA, the CDR3 is TGTGCCTCCCTCCACCAGAACACCGGGGAGCTGTTTTTT. Protein: CASLHQNTGELFF.

The chain uses TRBV10-3 and TRBJ1-2, with D uncertain. This CDR3 spans 13 amino acids. Trimming left V 2 bases short and J 4 bases short, with 8 bases between. Germline V gene sequence: CDR1 ENHRY, CDR2 SYGVKD. The CDR3 bases are TGTGCCATCAGTGAGGGTGGACCCTATGGCTACACCTTC. Amino acids: CAISEGGPYGYTF.

The chain is built from TRBV4-1 and TRBJ1-1; D is unresolved. From germline, CDR1 is MGHRA and CDR2 YSYEKL. This CDR3 has 15 residues. The germline V and J ends were trimmed by 1 base and 0 bases, with 9 bases remaining between them. Here the CDR3 DNA reads TGCGCCAGCAGCCAAGCTCCGACTGTGAACACTGAAGCTTTCTTT. It encodes CASSQAPTVNTEAFF.

The CDR3 protein is CASSDGTGGTGELFF. In nucleotides, the CDR3 is TGTGCCAGCAGTGACGGGACAGGGGGCACCGGGGAGCTGTTTTTT. The chain carries TRBV6-4 and TRBJ2-2; TRBD1 aligns across 11 bases. J gave up 4 bases and V 2 bases, and 0 bases lay outside the gene matches. The CDR3 is 15 amino acids. Germline CDR1 reads MRHNA; CDR2 reads SNTAGT.

This clone came up once. This chain joins TRBV6-6 and TRBJ1-4; D may be TRBD1 (5 bases). The CDR3 runs to 16 residues. Germline loops: CDR1 MNHNY, CDR2 SVGAGI (reference sequence). Trimming pared 6 bases from V and 0 bases from J, leaving 14 bases between. This chain's CDR3 is CASSPRLGPTNEKLFF. CDR3 nucleotides: TGTGCCAGCAGCCCTCGACTGGGGCCAACTAATGAAAAACTGTTTTTT.

This chain uses TRBV7-2 with TRBJ2-1; 9 nucleotides line up with TRBD1. This CDR3 has 15 residues. The germline CDR1 and CDR2 sequences are SGHTA and FQGNSA. V lost 6 bases, J lost 7 bases, and 10 bases stayed unmatched. The DNA for the CDR3 is TGTGCCAGCAGTCGCGTACAGGGGGCGCGGAATGAGCAGTTCTTC. It translates to CASSRVQGARNEQFF.

The rearrangement uses TRBV6-1 and TRBJ2-7; 8 nucleotides line up with TRBD1. V dropped 1 base and J dropped 5; count of bases not matched to a gene: 10. CDR3 size: 16 residues. Germline-derived CDR1 and CDR2 are MNHNS and SASEGT. The chain's CDR3 is CASSEEAGTGGHEQYF. CDR3 in DNA: TGTGCCAGCAGTGAAGAGGCGGGGACAGGTGGCCACGAGCAGTACTTC.

The chain joins TRBV11-3 to TRBJ1-6; D is uncertain. Trimming pared 2 bases from V and 9 bases from J, leaving 11 bases between. Germline CDR1 SGHNT, CDR2 YENEEA. The CDR3 totals 14 residues. CDR3 residues: CASSLMDSSSPLHF. The CDR3 bases are TGTGCCAGCAGCTTAATGGATTCTTCTTCACCCCTCCACTTT.